This T cell receptor beta chain originates from a study of cytomegalovirus exposure and HLA in healthy donors. PCR used 60 Vbeta primers and 13 Jbeta primers. Method: immunoSEQ multiplex PCR; TCRdb's copy keeps in-frame clones and lacks some. The sample contains approximately 260,000 clones, over 90% of which appear only once. Germline lookup yields CDR1 SQVTM and CDR2 ANQGSEA. CDR3 length: 15 residues. The rearrangement links TRBV29-1 to TRBJ2-5; D might be TRBD2 (6 bases). Judging by the DNA end, TRBJ2-7 fits better; the J call may be wrong. Source material: PBMCs. The clonotype was recovered from a girl aged 2-10 years in good health and CMV-seronegative. The CDR3 here is CSVEGGDVPPYEQYF. CDR3 sequence (DNA): TGCAGCGTTGAAGGGGGGGACGTTCCCCCCTACGAGCAGTACTTC.